This TCR beta chain was identified during a study of beta chain features in type 1 diabetes. Whole-study results and caveats: Shortening of TCRB CDR3s, moderate but significant, appeared in all four CD4+ subsets of Type 1 diabetes patients. Type 1 diabetes patients had VDJ junctions that carried fewer insertions and more deletions. PCR may have favored shorter templates equally in patients and controls.

Expressed TCRB transcripts were sequenced because the entire RNA isolate underwent reverse transcription. Generated by immunoSEQ multiplex PCR, the TCRdb table keeps only in-frame clones and is missing some. The sample comprises more than 300,000 clones, 8.5% to 10% of which are singletons, and roughly 0.54% rests with the top ten. CDR3 length equals 16 residues. Germline V CDR1 and CDR2: LGHNA, YNFKEQ. V shed 0 bases and J 7 bases; nucleotides not matched to a gene: 12. The purity of all sorted populations exceeded 95%. Points on this clone: Its antigen is not identified.

The sequencing sample was made of central memory CD4+ T cells from blood. The sequence was collected from a man aged 25 to 45 with type 1 diabetes. The J gene is TRBJ2-7, the V gene TRBV4-2; 7 nucleotides line up with TRBD2. CDR3 protein: CASSQDISGITREQYF. CDR3 in DNA: TGTGCCAGCAGCCAAGATATCAGCGGGATTACGCGGGAGCAGTACTTC.